This T cell receptor (beta chain) was recovered during a study of cytomegalovirus exposure and HLA in healthy donors. The study's findings and limits: Reports credit the classifier with highly specific, highly sensitive diagnosis of cytomegalovirus status.

Primers: 60 Vbeta forward and 13 Jbeta reverse. The data were produced by immunoSEQ multiplex PCR, yet TCRdb's version contains in-frame clones alone and is incomplete. The table has approximately 150,000 clones, approximately 90% seen once. The CDR3 length is 15 residues. On this clone: Its antigen is currently unknown.

The sample taken for sequencing was PBMCs. The chain combines TRBV21-1 with TRBJ1-5; the table's D call TRBD1 went unverified against the DNA. TRBV21-1 is a recognized pseudogene. This TCR derives from a woman younger than 45 in good health and CMV-seronegative. The CDR3 DNA reads TGTGCCAGCAGCAAGGGGGGACAGGAACCTCAGCCCCAGCATTTT. It yields the protein CASSKGGQEPQPQHF.